This T cell receptor (beta chain) was sequenced for a study of OX40 agonist ivuxolimab in advanced cancers. For context, the study as a whole: Ivuxolimab was an agonistic, fully human IgG2 monoclonal antibody directed against OX40 (CD134), a costimulatory receptor. Intravenous ivuxolimab was administered to patients every 2 weeks at six dose levels: 0.01, 0.1, 0.3, 1.5, 3 and 10 mg/kg. Among the approximately 54 dose-escalation patients, approximately 20 had hepatocellular carcinoma, around 15 melanoma, 9 renal cell carcinoma and 9 head and neck cancer. In the dose-escalation cohort, 70% to 85% of patients were male, and the mean age was roughly 60 years, with a range of about 23 to 90. Prior anti-PD-1, anti-PD-L1 or anti-CTLA-4 therapy was permitted, and roughly two fifths of dose-escalation patients had received checkpoint inhibitors. Partial responses occurred in three dose-escalation patients: two with cutaneous melanoma and one with hepatocellular carcinoma. Peripheral TCRbeta sequencing was intended to test whether TCR sequence diversity was altered and clonal T-cell expansion was caused by ivuxolimab. The monotherapy dose-escalation portion (N of about 50 patients) of the phase I ivuxolimab trial is reported in the paper. The research as a whole found: At doses from 0.1 to 3.0 mg/kg, clonal expansion was seen in both CD4+ and CD8+ blood T cells between baseline and week 6. The antigen specificity of the peripheral T cells that underwent clonal expansion was not determined. After ivuxolimab, CD8+ T cells had more expanded clones than CD4+ T cells on average. In the 0.1-3.0 mg/kg groups, partial responders were among the patients with the lowest normalized peripheral clonal expansion, particularly in CD8+ T cells. Low levels of normalized T-cell clonal expansion were also seen in some patients who did not respond.

On this clone: Which antigen it targets is not known. Within one base of it there is no much larger clone, and no base qualities were kept.

The junction shows trimming of 6 bases on V and 3 bases on J, and the gene matches do not reach 6 bases of it. The CDR3, from cysteine to phenylalanine, totals 14 residues. Kept here is only the CDR3 DNA, which spans 42 bases and is read in frame from base 1. Looking up the germline V gene yields CDR1 MDHEN and CDR2 SYDVKM. Patients with autoimmune disease history or receiving systemic immunosuppression were excluded from the trial. In every dose cohort, peripheral blood was drawn for TCR sequencing at baseline, cycle 4 day 1, and cycle 7 day 1. The samples were drawn from a first-in-human, open-label, multicenter phase I dose-escalation trial of ivuxolimab. The trial enrolled adults with locally advanced or metastatic head and neck squamous cell, hepatocellular, melanoma or renal cell carcinoma. Before TCR sequencing, CD4+ T cells and CD8+ T cells from peripheral blood were sorted into separate populations.

For sequencing of the TCRbeta CDR3 region, genomic DNA was extracted from the sorted cells. The immunoSEQ Assay was used to sequence the TCRbeta CDR3 regions. The table comes from immuneACCESS by way of TCRdb, which keeps in-frame sequences with V and J called. Part of the clones is missing from these tables; in studies checked, under half for an unresolved V gene and the rest for unknown reasons. The sample data list just under 65,000 clones, and about 90% of these were observed just once. Jointly, the top ten make up 5.2% of the sample. Recombination linked TRBV28 to TRBJ1-2; 8 bases in the middle match TRBD1. The clonotype originates from an adult with an advanced solid tumor such as melanoma, head and neck, liver or kidney cancer. Here the sequenced sample was CD4+ or CD8+ T cells sorted from blood, taken in a trial of the OX40 agonist ivuxolimab. Read as DNA, the sequence is TGTGCCAGCAGATCGACAGGGGCGTACTATGGCTACACCTTC. It encodes CASRSTGAYYGYTF.